This T cell receptor (beta chain) was recovered during a study of T cells after yellow fever vaccination. At the level of the study: Each low-cell-number fraction was prepared by means of SMART-Seq v4 Ultra Low Input.

Broader study findings: By day 5 rather than day 15, the secondary response had peaked, though it was weaker.

The length of the CDR3 is 14 residues. Germline-derived CDR1 and CDR2 are MNHNS and SASEGT. V was shortened by 4 bases and J by 0 bases, with 10 bases between the two germline ends. TCRdb passed the 5' RACE reads through MiXCR, listing each CDR3 protein once. The table lists about 45,000 distinct CDR3 sequences, approximately 6.3% of them singletons. The source is a man in his thirties or forties who received the YFV17D yellow fever vaccine. Sequencing was performed on CD8+ T cells not binding an NS4B(214-222) dextramer, sorted from PBMCs, taken 45 days after the yellow fever booster vaccination. This chain connects TRBV6-1 to TRBJ2-7; D ambiguous. The chain's CDR3 is CASSAQDSSYEQYF. For the CDR3, the DNA is TGTGCCAGCAGTGCCCAGGATAGCTCCTACGAGCAGTACTTC.